This section outlines one TCR beta chain sequence together with its context. Its specificity is unknown. CDR1 MNHNS and CDR2 SASEGT come from the germline V gene. The CDR3 runs to 15 residues. The junction had 8 bases not matched to a gene; V was cut back by 3 bases and J by 9 bases. This sample is drawn from a study of cytotoxic CD8 clonotypes in ibrutinib-treated CLL. The overall study: Responses comprised about 25 partial and 2 complete; at median about 71 months, roughly 15 remained remitted and roughly twelve progressed.

The table came from immunoSEQ multiplex PCR; TCRdb's copy has only in-frame clones and leaves some out. The sample shows 20,000 to 25,000 clones, less than 80% of them seen only once. Findings of the study overall: The study found clonality rose at ibrutinib response, then fell toward baseline at progression.

This receptor was identified in a human donor with chronic lymphocytic leukemia. Source: PBMCs, taken before ibrutinib treatment. The chain couples TRBV6-1 to TRBJ2-1; TRBD2 matches 10 bases. The CDR3 here is CASSDRGLADIEQFF. In DNA form, the CDR3 reads TGTGCCAGCAGTGATCGAGGACTAGCGGACATTGAGCAGTTCTTC.